This T cell receptor beta chain is drawn from a study of T cell clones after liver transplantation. The overall study: Post-transplant blood was tracked for graft-donor-reactive T cell clones identified in a pre-transplant mixed lymphocyte reaction. As an antigen-independent comparator, third-party-reactive TCRbeta sequences came from pre-transplant mixed lymphocyte reactions.

Method: immunoSEQ multiplex PCR; TCRdb's copy keeps in-frame clones and lacks some. The top ten clones hold roughly 40% of a sample with roughly 20,000 clones, 80% of them seen once. Sorting of unstimulated PBMCs yielded separate CD3+CD4+ and CD3+CD8+ fractions. Germline trimming cut 2 bases from V and 5 bases from J; bases unmatched to any gene: 7. The CDR3 extends over 16 amino acids. Germline assignment: CDR1 SGHAT and CDR2 FQNNGV. This clonotype was sampled from a human patient who received a liver transplant. T cells may partly derive from the graft donor. V and J are TRBV11-2 and TRBJ2-1, with 9 bases lining up with TRBD2. The specimen was CD8+ T cells from blood, collected around 50 months after liver transplant. CDR3 in DNA: TGTGCCAGCAGCTTAAGCAGCGGGAGGAGTAACAATGAGCAGTTCTTC. Protein sequence: CASSLSSGRSNNEQFF. Together with reference TRBV11-2 and TRBJ2-1, the CDR3 gives the full variable domain: EAGVAQSPRYKIIEKRQSVAFWCNPISGHATLYWYQQILGQGPKLLIQFQNNGVVDDSQLPKDRFSAERLKGVDSTLKIQPAKLEDSAVYLCASSLSSGRSNNEQFFGPGTRLTVL.